One and the same sample provided the 21 T cell receptor beta chains below, sequenced in a study of graft-versus-host responses after intestinal transplantation. The antigens of these receptors remain unknown. Libraries were prepared by immunoSEQ multiplex PCR; TCRdb keeps only in-frame clonotypes and omits some of them. Of about 59,000 clones listed, approximately 94% are singletons. The source was unstimulated CD4+ T cells sorted from spleen or lymph node cells, collected before transplant. The receptors derive from a human donor who was the organ donor for an intestinal transplant.

The chain is built from TRBV19 and TRBJ2-4; D gene uncertain. The germline CDR1 and CDR2 sequences are LNHDA and SQIVND (reference sequence). The CDR3 contains 14 residues. V shed 1 base and J shed 11 bases, with 15 bases lying between them. CDR3 nucleotides: TGTGCCAGTAGTATAGGGGCAGGTGTGGATTTTCAGTACTTC. It is translated as CASSIGAGVDFQYF.

The chain has TRBV11-1 and TRBJ2-3; 11 bases map to TRBD2. The CDR3 has 16 amino acids. V lost 5 bases, J lost 2 bases, and 6 bases stayed unmatched. CDR1 is SGHAT and CDR2 is FQDESV in the germline V gene (reference sequence). The CDR3 DNA sequence: TGTGCCAGCAGCCACCGACTAGCGGGGTACACAGATACGCAGTATTTT. Protein product: CASSHRLAGYTDTQYF.

The J gene is TRBJ1-4, the V gene TRBV7-9; tentative D call: TRBD1 (5 bases). CDR1 is SEHNR and CDR2 is FQNEAQ in the germline V gene (reference sequence). The CDR3 extends over 14 amino acids. With 5 bases removed from V and 1 base from J, the gap between germline ends came to 8 bases. This CDR3 is CASSLGRTNEKLFF. The CDR3 DNA follows: TGTGCCAGCAGCCTGGGGCGAACTAATGAAAAACTGTTTTTT.

V and J are TRBV13 and TRBJ2-7, with a weak D call TRBD1 (6 bases). This CDR3 has 15 residues. The V end lost 2 bases, the J end lost 9 bases, and 20 bases lay between the germline ends. CDR1 PRHDT and CDR2 FYEKMQ come from the germline V gene (reference sequence). The CDR3 region has the DNA TGTGCCAGCAGCTTAATGACGGGGACACCCTCGGGGCAGTACTTC. Protein: CASSLMTGTPSGQYF.

This chain uses TRBV5-1 with TRBJ2-3; TRBD2 aligns across 14 bases. The CDR3 runs 16 residues. From germline, CDR1 is SGHRS and CDR2 YFSETQ. V gave up 2 bases and J gave up 4 bases; unmatched junction bases: 3. The CDR3, as DNA: TGCGCCAGCAGCTTTGGGACTAGCGGGGGCTCAGATACGCAGTATTTT. It translates to CASSFGTSGGSDTQYF.

The J gene is TRBJ1-6, the V gene TRBV7-9, with 9 nucleotides matching TRBD1. With V trimmed by 3 bases and J by 8 bases, 2 bases remained unmatched. The CDR3 extends over 14 amino acids. CDR1 is SEHNR, CDR2 FQNEAQ, per germline (reference sequence). The CDR3 nucleotides are TGTGCCAGCAGCTTCGGGACAGGGCATTCACCCCTCCACTTT. Translated, it gives CASSFGTGHSPLHF.

This clone was seen a single time. V gene TRBV6-1 combines with J gene TRBJ1-2, with D maybe TRBD1 (5 bases). Germline CDR1 and CDR2: MNHNS and SASEGT. V lost 6 bases to trimming and J lost 1 base, with 15 bases between them. The CDR3 is made up of 15 amino acids. The CDR3 loop is CASRPTEAHNYGYTF. The CDR3 DNA sequence: TGTGCCAGCAGGCCGACAGAAGCCCATAACTATGGCTACACCTTC.

The chain is built from TRBV18 and TRBJ2-7; 11 bases agree with TRBD2. V gave up 4 bases and J gave up 3 bases; unmatched junction bases: 8. CDR3 length: 16 amino acids. Germline assignment: CDR1 KGHSH and CDR2 LQKENI. The CDR3 region is CASSLIQTSGIYEQYF. The CDR3 bases are TGTGCCAGCTCACTGATTCAGACTAGCGGGATCTACGAGCAGTACTTC.

The CDR3 sequence is CASSKNGGGARETQYF. The CDR3 region has the DNA TGTGCCAGTAGTAAGAATGGCGGGGGGGCCAGAGAGACCCAGTACTTC. The chain joins TRBV19 to TRBJ2-5, with TRBD2 matching 9 bases. CDR1 and CDR2 from the germline V gene are LNHDA and SQIVND (reference sequence). Trimming cost V 4 bases and J 4 bases; bases outside gene matches: 10. The CDR3 extends over 16 amino acids. Combining the CDR3 with reference TRBV19 and TRBJ2-5 gives the whole variable domain DGGITQSPKYLFRKEGQNVTLSCEQNLNHDAMYWYRQDPGQGLRLIYYSQIVNDFQKGDIAEGYSVSREKKESFPLTVTSAQKNPTAFYLCASSKNGGGARETQYFGPGTRLLVL.

The chain carries TRBV30 and TRBJ1-6; 7 nucleotides line up with TRBD1. Per germline, CDR1 GTSNPN and CDR2 SVGIG (reference sequence). V gave up 0 bases and J gave up 7 bases; unmatched junction bases: 3. The CDR3 length is 14 residues. CDR3: CAWSVRGKNSPLHF. The CDR3 coding sequence is TGTGCCTGGAGTGTCAGGGGGAAGAATTCACCCCTCCACTTT.

This rearrangement joins TRBV12-5 to TRBJ1-5; TRBD1 agrees at 10 bases. From germline, CDR1 is LGHNT and CDR2 FRNRAP. The CDR3 is 15 residues long. Germline trimming cut 3 bases from V and 2 bases from J; bases unmatched to any gene: 1. CDR3 coding DNA: TGTGCTAGTGGTTTCGGGACAGGGGGCAATCAGCCCCAGCATTTT. Protein: CASGFGTGGNQPQHF.

As for this clone: The junction departs from the called germline gene at one end, perhaps through a read error. V gene TRBV30 combines with J gene TRBJ2-4; TRBD2 aligns across 14 bases. Looked up from germline, CDR1 is GTSNPN and CDR2 is SVGIG (reference sequence). The CDR3 covers 12 residues. CDR3 residues: CAFGTSGGRRSF. The CDR3 coding sequence is TGTGCCTTCGGGACTAGCGGGGGCCGGAGGAGCTTC.

The chain couples TRBV6-5 to TRBJ2-3; D is possibly TRBD1 (6 bases). Deletions cut 0 bases from V and 5 bases from J, with 15 bases between. The CDR3 is 16 residues long. CDR1 and CDR2 from the germline V gene are MNHEY and SVGAGI. CDR3 loop: CASSYSGTSWGDTQYF. The CDR3 DNA is TGTGCCAGCAGTTACTCCGGGACATCATGGGGAGATACGCAGTATTTT.

This chain connects TRBV10-3 to TRBJ2-5, with 8 positions matching TRBD2. CDR1 is ENHRY, CDR2 SYGVKD, per germline. The CDR3 runs to 15 residues. After removal of 3 bases from V and 5 bases from J, the junction contained 8 bases not matched to a gene. CDR3 amino acids: CAISDERGLWETQYF. The CDR3, as DNA: TGTGCCATCAGTGACGAGCGGGGGCTCTGGGAGACCCAGTACTTC.

The V call is TRBV7-2, the J call TRBJ2-2; TRBD2 is a possible D gene (6 bases). Germline CDR1 SGHTA, CDR2 FQGNSA. Deletions cut 5 bases from V and 5 bases from J, with 15 bases between. CDR3 length equals 15 residues. CDR3 amino acids: CASSKRDWQTGELFF. For the CDR3, the DNA is TGTGCCAGCAGCAAAAGGGACTGGCAAACCGGGGAGCTGTTTTTT.

The gene calls are TRBV11-1 and TRBJ2-1; 10 bases align to TRBD2. V was pared by 2 bases and J by 5 bases, with 3 bases of the junction left unmatched. Germline-derived CDR1 and CDR2 are SGHAT and FQDESV (reference sequence). There are 15 residues in the CDR3. As DNA, the CDR3 is TGTGCCAGCAGCTTAAGCGGGGGGGCCGACAATGAGCAGTTCTTC. Protein sequence: CASSLSGGADNEQFF.

The chain combines TRBV6-5 with TRBJ1-2; D is unclear. The CDR3 is made up of 15 amino acids. The V gene lost 7 bases and the J gene lost 0 bases, with 15 bases spanning the gap. Per the germline V gene, CDR1 is MNHEY and CDR2 is SVGAGI. CDR3 loop: CASNSKGLSNYGYTF. CDR3 DNA sequence: TGTGCCAGCAACTCGAAAGGGCTATCTAACTATGGCTACACCTTC.

The genes are TRBV5-4 and TRBJ2-5; 7 bases line up with TRBD1. V was clipped by 3 bases and J by 5 bases; unmatched bases: 7. The CDR3 spans 14 residues. Germline CDR1 SGHNT, CDR2 YYREEE (reference sequence). The CDR3 loop reads CASSSQDRLETQYF. The CDR3 DNA is TGTGCCAGCAGCTCCCAGGACAGGCTGGAGACCCAGTACTTC.

The gene calls are TRBV9 and TRBJ2-4, with D perhaps matching TRBD2 (6 bases). In germline, CDR1 is SGDLS, CDR2 YYNGEE. The CDR3 covers 13 residues. The ends were cut back, 10 bases at V and 4 bases at J, with 15 bases in the middle. The CDR3 loop reads CARGARGKNIQYF. DNA of the CDR3: TGTGCCCGAGGTGCCCGGGGGAAAAACATTCAGTACTTC.

This chain connects TRBV19 to TRBJ2-3; perhaps D is TRBD1 or TRBD2 (6 bases each). There are 15 residues in the CDR3. Per the germline V gene, CDR1 is LNHDA and CDR2 is SQIVND (reference sequence). Trimming removed 1 base at V and 1 base at J, with 9 bases between. The chain's CDR3 is CASSIGGARTDTQYF. In nucleotides, the CDR3 is TGTGCCAGTAGTATAGGGGGGGCACGCACAGATACGCAGTATTTT.

This CDR3 reads CASRATGAYEQYF. CDR3 sequence (DNA): TGTGCCAGCAGGGCGACAGGGGCCTACGAGCAGTACTTC. The rearrangement uses TRBV6-5 and TRBJ2-7; 8 bases are shared with TRBD1. Trimming at V came to 6 bases and at J to 2 bases, leaving 3 bases not matched to a gene. Germline CDR1 and CDR2: MNHEY and SVGAGI. The CDR3 is made up of 13 amino acids.